This entry describes one TCR beta chain. The data belong to a study of blood T cell repertoires in COVID-19. Sequencing used immunoSEQ multiplex PCR; TCRdb keeps in-frame clones, though not all of them. The sample gives approximately 93,000 clones, around 74% of which show up once; 3% to 4.5% is in the top ten. This receptor was taken from a man between 65 and 85 years old with COVID-19, enrolled during active disease. The sample taken for sequencing was peripheral blood.

This CDR3 is CASSLEGIAGVYEQYF. The CDR3 bases are TGTGCCAGCAGCTTAGAGGGAATAGCGGGGGTCTACGAGCAGTACTTC. The rearrangement links TRBV11-2 to TRBJ2-7; TRBD2 aligns across 9 bases. The germline V gene encodes CDR1 SGHAT and CDR2 FQNNGV. V lost 0 bases and J lost 3; bases outside the gene matches: 6. The CDR3 length is 16 residues. The whole variable domain, filled in from reference TRBV11-2 and TRBJ2-7, reads EAGVAQSPRYKIIEKRQSVAFWCNPISGHATLYWYQQILGQGPKLLIQFQNNGVVDDSQLPKDRFSAERLKGVDSTLKIQPAKLEDSAVYLCASSLEGIAGVYEQYFGPGTRLTVT.